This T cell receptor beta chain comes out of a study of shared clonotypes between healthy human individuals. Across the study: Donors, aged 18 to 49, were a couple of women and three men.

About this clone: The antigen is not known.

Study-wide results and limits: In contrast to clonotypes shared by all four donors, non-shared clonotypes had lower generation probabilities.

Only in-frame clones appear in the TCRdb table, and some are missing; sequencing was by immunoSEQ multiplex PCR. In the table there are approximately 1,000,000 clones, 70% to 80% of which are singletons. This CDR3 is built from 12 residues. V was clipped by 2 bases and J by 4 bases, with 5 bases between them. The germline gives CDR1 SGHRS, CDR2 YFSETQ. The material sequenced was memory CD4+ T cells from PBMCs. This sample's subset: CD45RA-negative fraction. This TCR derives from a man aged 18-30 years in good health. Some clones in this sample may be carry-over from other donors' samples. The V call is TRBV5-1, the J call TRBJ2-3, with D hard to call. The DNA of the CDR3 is TGCGCCAGCAGCTTCCAGGCAGATACGCAGTATTTT. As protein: CASSFQADTQYF.